The rows below give T cell receptor beta chains drawn from one sample of a study of post-analysis software for immune sequencing data. TCRdb ran MiXCR on the PCR reads and lists one entry per CDR3 protein. The data contain roughly 800,000 distinct CDR3 sequences, approximately 50% of them singletons. The sample taken for sequencing was blood. The receptor source for this set is a girl aged 10-17 years with multiple sclerosis. Both conserved end residues are part of each CDR3. Each record gives: clone size, J gene, D gene, V gene, CDR3 DNA, CDR3 protein. D genes are given only for firm matches. Clone size is not always given. Where it is, it says once, few, many or a class for expanded clones.

clone size: few; J gene: TRBJ2-7; D gene: TRBD1; V gene: TRBV6-5; CDR3 DNA: TGTGCCAGCAGCCAGACAGGGTTAAAGCAGTACTTC; CDR3 protein: CASSQTGLKQYF
clone size: -; J gene: TRBJ2-1; D gene: TRBD2; V gene: TRBV20-1; CDR3 DNA: TGCAGTGCTAGATCCCGGACTAGCGGGGTCAATGAGCAGTTCTTC; CDR3 protein: CSARSRTSGVNEQFF
clone size: -; J gene: TRBJ2-5; D gene: TRBD1; V gene: TRBV20-1; CDR3 DNA: TGCAGTGCTTCCGAAACAGGGGTCGAGGTCCAGTACTTC; CDR3 protein: CSASETGVEVQYF
clone size: -; J gene: TRBJ1-2; D gene: TRBD1; V gene: TRBV27; CDR3 DNA: TGTGCCAGCCATGGACAGGGAACACCTTGCGATGGCTACACCTTC; CDR3 protein: CASHGQGTPCDGYTF
clone size: -; J gene: TRBJ1-5; D gene: -; V gene: TRBV10-2; CDR3 DNA: TGCGCCAGCAAGGAGGGCCGGAATCAGCCCCAGCATTTT; CDR3 protein: CASKEGRNQPQHF
clone size: -; J gene: TRBJ1-5; D gene: -; V gene: TRBV28; CDR3 DNA: TGTGCCAGCAAGTGGGGGGGCAATCAGCCCCAGCATTTT; CDR3 protein: CASKWGGNQPQHF
clone size: once; J gene: TRBJ1-2; D gene: -; V gene: TRBV7-9; CDR3 DNA: TGTGCCAGCAGCTTAGCGCTAAAAGGGGCGCCTGGCTACACCTTC; CDR3 protein: CASSLALKGAPGYTF
clone size: -; J gene: TRBJ2-1; D gene: -; V gene: TRBV12-3/TRBV12-4; CDR3 DNA: TGTGCCACCCAAATAAGACCGGGACTCCCCCTCAATGAGCAGTTCTTC; CDR3 protein: CATQIRPGLPLNEQFF
clone size: -; J gene: TRBJ2-3; D gene: -; V gene: TRBV9; CDR3 DNA: TGTGCCAGCAGCGTAGTCCCGGCGGCAGATACGCAGTATTTT; CDR3 protein: CASSVVPAADTQYF
clone size: once; J gene: TRBJ2-3; D gene: TRBD2; V gene: TRBV29-1; CDR3 DNA: TGCAGCGCCCCAATCGGGAGGGAGGGTAGCGCAGATACGCAGTATTTT; CDR3 protein: CSAPIGREGSADTQYF